A single T cell receptor (beta chain) is shown here with its context. This may stem from a read error, because a much larger clone lies one nucleotide away. This sample was taken from a study of blood T cells in healthy people across ages. This CDR3 has 13 amino acids. The study drew donors from healthy Caucasian individuals in Russia aged about 6 to 100. A J-beta primer mix and a sample-barcoded 5' primer were used in a second PCR of about 6 to 12 cycles. Via MiXCR, TCRdb re-called the 5' RACE reads, giving one row per CDR3 protein. The sample records about 780,000 distinct CDR3 sequences, less than 60% being singletons.

Sequenced: blood. The chain recombines TRBV12-3 or TRBV12-4 with TRBJ1-2; D is ambiguous. This TCR derives from an elderly man in good health. CDR3 in amino acids: CASSVADNYGYTF. Written as DNA, the CDR3 is TGTGCCAGCAGTGTAGCGGATAACTATGGCTACACCTTC.